This entry lists 9 T cell receptor beta chains sequenced from one sample in a study of regulatory T cells in long-lasting Graves disease. Researchers made TCR beta libraries by using iRepertoire HTBI primers and running Arm-PCR on CDR3 regions. TCRdb re-analysed the multiplex PCR reads in MiXCR, keeping a single row per CDR3 protein. The top ten clones hold 18% of a sample with just over 600,000 distinct CDR3 sequences, 15% to 20% of them seen once. Described time point: newly diagnosed GD, antithyroid drugs for less than 3 months. RNA extracted from PBMCs served as the sequencing template. Another study also made use of these data, one on T cells in Graves' hyperthyroidism and ophthalmopathy.

Sequenced here: peripheral blood mononuclear cells (PBMCs), sampled at new diagnosis, from a patient treated with antithyroid drugs. These receptors were taken from a woman in her twenties or thirties with Graves disease.

The chain couples TRBV5-1 to TRBJ2-5, with D possibly being TRBD2 (6 bases). The length of the CDR3 is 15 residues. Between the trimmed V and J ends, which lost 7 bases and 2 bases, there was a span of 18 bases. Germline V gives CDR1 SGHRS, CDR2 YFSETQ. The CDR3 DNA sequence: TGCGCCAGCGGTGAGGAGGGCGGACCTCAAGAGACCCAGTACTTC. Translated: CASGEEGGPQETQYF.

This clonotype was counted many times. CDR3 amino acids: CASSLPRQGLNTEAFF. The CDR3 DNA sequence: TGTGCCAGCAGTTTACCCAGACAGGGGTTGAACACTGAAGCTTTCTTT. This chain links TRBV28 with TRBJ1-1; 8 bases align to TRBD1. The germline CDR1 and CDR2 sequences are MDHEN and SYDVKM. Trimming cost V 2 bases and J 0 bases; bases outside gene matches: 5. This CDR3 spans 16 amino acids.

This clonotype was seen ten or more times. This chain joins TRBV12-3 or TRBV12-4 and TRBJ1-1; 12 bases map to TRBD1. The CDR3 is 14 residues long. V shed 6 bases, J shed 6 bases, and the junction held 5 bases outside the gene matches. As DNA, the CDR3 is TGTGCCAGCAGCACCGGGACAGGGGGCTCTGAAGCTTTCTTT. The encoded protein is CASSTGTGGSEAFF.

This clonotype was observed a handful of times. CDR3 in amino acids: CAWSVHRLAGYNEQFF. The CDR3 coding sequence is TGTGCCTGGAGTGTACACAGACTAGCGGGATACAATGAGCAGTTCTTC. The chain couples TRBV30 to TRBJ2-1, with 11 bases matching TRBD2. This CDR3 contains 16 residues. V lost 0 bases and J lost 4; bases outside the gene matches: 5. Germline-derived CDR1 and CDR2 are GTSNPN and SVGIG (reference sequence).

V usage is TRBV7-3 and J usage is TRBJ2-3; 7 bases agree with TRBD2. This CDR3 region has 15 residues. The V gene end was trimmed by 6 bases and the J gene end by 5 bases; junction bases not matched to a gene: 11. CDR1 SGHTA and CDR2 FQGTGA come from the germline V gene. DNA for the CDR3: TGTGCCAGCAGTGCAGTGGGAGGGAAGGTAGATACGCAGTATTTT. Its protein is CASSAVGGKVDTQYF.

This clonotype was observed many times. The chain carries TRBV7-9 and TRBJ2-3; no firm D call. The CDR3 loop spans 14 amino acids. Germline lookup yields CDR1 SEHNR and CDR2 FQNEAQ (reference sequence). V shed 1 base and J shed 1 base, with 6 bases lying between them. CDR3 loop: CASSLVRGTDTQYF. CDR3 coding DNA: TGTGCCAGCAGCTTAGTTCGGGGCACAGATACGCAGTATTTT.

In its sample, this clonotype was seen a few times. V is TRBV5-1 and J is TRBJ2-5; D is unresolved. The germline V gene has CDR1 SGHRS and CDR2 YFSETQ. This CDR3 has 15 residues. The ends were cut back, 1 base at V and 2 bases at J, with 12 bases in the middle. The CDR3 DNA sequence: TGCGCCAGCAGCTTGAAGTCAACGGTACAAGAGACCCAGTACTTC. It is translated as CASSLKSTVQETQYF.

This clonotype appeared many times. V usage is TRBV30 and J usage is TRBJ1-1, with unresolved D. This CDR3 has 15 amino acids. Trimming pared 0 bases from V and 5 bases from J, leaving 16 bases between. Germline CDR1 and CDR2: GTSNPN and SVGIG (reference sequence). In DNA form, the CDR3 reads TGTGCCTGGAGTGTACCATGGGCCCTGGGGACTGAAGCTTTCTTT. Amino acid sequence: CAWSVPWALGTEAFF.

This clonotype appeared many times. This chain uses TRBV5-1 with TRBJ2-1; TRBD2 aligns across 10 bases. Germline CDR1 is SGHRS and CDR2 is YFSETQ. The length of the CDR3 is 17 residues. The J segment lost 6 bases and the V segment lost 1 base, leaving 10 bases of the junction unmatched. In DNA, the CDR3 is TGCGCCAGCAGCTTGCGGCCTATTAGCGGGAGGAGCAATGAGCAGTTCTTC. Encoded protein: CASSLRPISGRSNEQFF. The variable domain in full, with the rest retrieved from reference TRBV5-1 and TRBJ2-1, is KAGVTQTPRYLIKTRGQQVTLSCSPISGHRSVSWYQQTPGQGLQFLFEYFSETQRNKGNFPGRFSGRQFSNSRSEMNVSTLELGDSALYLCASSLRPISGRSNEQFFGPGTRLTVL.